Sequencing of this T cell receptor beta chain was carried out in a study of shared clonotypes between healthy human individuals. The CDR3 runs to 14 residues. Germline CDR1 SGDLS, CDR2 YYNGEE. J gave up 2 bases and V 1 base, and 3 bases lay outside the gene matches. The run depth of the assay was deep. Sequencing was performed with immunoSEQ multiplex PCR; in TCRdb, only in-frame clones are kept and a portion is missing. The repertoire holds about 700,000 clones, with roughly nine tenths as singletons. Naive-designated CD8 cells lacked CD45RO, were positively enriched for CCR7, and omitted terminally differentiated effector memory CD45RA+ cells.

The V call is TRBV9, the J call TRBJ2-7; the match to TRBD2 covers 7 bases. The sequenced material came from naive CD8+ T cells sorted from blood. The receptor was isolated from a man aged 25-40 years in good health. The CDR3 region is CASSVTSAPYEQYF. CDR3 in DNA: TGTGCCAGCAGCGTAACTAGCGCCCCCTACGAGCAGTACTTC.